The clone carrying this T cell receptor (beta chain) was counted a few times. Antigen specificity is unknown. The data are from a study of human T cells and chemical hapten exposure. Study results and limitations: Expanded TCRs made up significantly more big CDR3 similarity clusters than controls did. Counts of TCRs above 1 in 1000 frequency stayed unchanged with DPC sensitization. A positive correlation with patch test score was found for PT1 expanded TCR counts.

TCRdb analysed the RACE reads with MiXCR anew, one entry per CDR3 protein. The table has 360,000 or so distinct CDR3 sequences, under 6.5% seen once. Time point noted: patch test 2, 6 weeks after DPC sensitization. Sample treatment: therapeutic diphenylcyclopropenone sensitization with weekly scalp DPC. Drawing of blood took place ahead of applying each patch test. CDR1 is MNHEY, CDR2 SVGEGT, per germline. The CDR3 is 14 amino acids. J was trimmed by 5 bases and V by 4 bases; bases with no gene match: 4. This TCR derives from a woman younger than 35 with alopecia areata. Some clones in this sample may be carry-over from other donors' samples. The chain carries TRBV6-2 or TRBV6-3 and TRBJ2-2; 7 positions agree with TRBD2. The sequences come from whole blood, collected in connection with sensitization to the hapten diphenylcyclopropenone (DPC). CDR3 sequence: CASSWQGGTGELFF. In DNA, the CDR3 is TGTGCCAGCAGTTGGCAGGGAGGGACCGGGGAGCTGTTTTTT.